The TCR beta chain under discussion was sequenced for a study of human versus mouse CDR3 diversity and MHC coevolution. Comment on this clone: The target antigen is unknown. Other DNA sequences of this sample code for an identical CDR3.

Study conclusions and caveats: Approximately 1.7 million TCR beta clonotypes were estimated for humans, the largest repertoire. In humans, T-cell selection involved 6 or 7 MHC II alleles.

Cells were CD45RO-negative CD62L-positive naive CD4 T cells sorted from PBMCs. Trimming cost V 4 bases and J 6 bases; bases outside gene matches: 9. The CDR3 has 14 residues. Germline V gives CDR1 SGDLS, CDR2 YYNGEE. Only in-frame clones appear in the TCRdb table, and some are missing; sequencing was by immunoSEQ multiplex PCR. The sample has some 60,000 clones; around 94% are singletons. V is TRBV9 and J is TRBJ2-7; 8 bases agree with TRBD1. The receptor's source is a person aged 55 to 75 in good health. The sequencing input was naive CD4+ T cells from blood. Sample subset: CD45RO-negative CD62L-positive naive CD4 T cells. In nucleotides, the CDR3 is TGTGCCAGCAGCCCATGGACAGGGCCATCCGAGCAGTACTTC. This encodes CASSPWTGPSEQYF. Variable domain in full (rest from reference TRBV9 and TRBJ2-7): DSGVTQTPKHLITATGQRVTLRCSPRSGDLSVYWYQQSLDQGLQFLIQYYNGEERAKGNILERFSAQQFPDLHSELNLSSLELGDSALYFCASSPWTGPSEQYFGPGTRLTVT.